These 21 T cell receptor beta chains share one sample of origin, sequenced in a study of T cell clonotyping in hematopoietic cell transplantation. This table comes from immunoSEQ multiplex PCR, and its TCRdb copy is limited to in-frame clones, with some not included. The top ten hold roughly a sixth of the sample, which has some 6,000 clones, about 97% seen once. Regarding time point: recipient sample about 28 days before transplant, after cytoreduction. The sample here was peripheral blood mononuclear cells, taken before stem cell transplant. These receptor sequences come from a man in his 70s with acute myeloid leukemia. Some clones in this sample may be carry-over from other donors' samples.

This clone was observed a single time. This chain connects TRBV18 to TRBJ2-5; D not resolved. The CDR3 totals 13 residues. Germline values: CDR1 KGHSH, CDR2 LQKENI. Trimming removed 2 bases from V and 1 base from J, with 5 bases in between. The CDR3 reads CASSPSLQETQYF. The CDR3 DNA reads TGTGCCAGCTCACCATCGCTCCAAGAGACCCAGTACTTC.

The V and J genes are TRBV11-2 and TRBJ2-2; 10 nucleotides align to TRBD2. Germline V lookup: CDR1 SGHAT, CDR2 FQNNGV. V was clipped by 1 base and J by 6 bases; unmatched bases: 5. CDR3 length: 16 residues. The CDR3 DNA follows: TGTGCCAGCAGCTTAGGCCTAGCGGGAGTACCCGGGGAGCTGTTTTTT. Encoded protein: CASSLGLAGVPGELFF.

This chain uses TRBV13 with TRBJ1-1; TRBD1 agrees at 9 bases. J lost 5 bases, V lost 4 bases, and 8 bases had no gene match. The CDR3 length is 15 residues. Germline lookup yields CDR1 PRHDT and CDR2 FYEKMQ (reference sequence). The DNA for the CDR3 is TGTGCCAGCAGCTCTACAGGGGGCCTCTGGACTGAAGCTTTCTTT. Its protein is CASSSTGGLWTEAFF.

The chain carries TRBV11-3 and TRBJ1-1; the match to TRBD1 covers 8 bases. V shed 1 base and J 1 base; nucleotides not matched to a gene: 2. Germline values: CDR1 SGHNT, CDR2 YENEEA. The CDR3 length is 15 residues. Written as DNA, the CDR3 is TGTGCCAGCAGCTTAGGACAGGGGCGGAACACTGAAGCTTTCTTT. The encoded protein is CASSLGQGRNTEAFF.

The chain couples TRBV29-1 to TRBJ1-5; 8 nucleotides line up with TRBD1. The J segment lost 6 bases and the V segment lost 4 bases, leaving 8 bases of the junction unmatched. The CDR3 covers 14 residues. Germline V gene lookup returns CDR1 SQVTM and CDR2 ANQGSEA. CDR3 in amino acids: CSVGSDRGGQPQHF. In DNA, the CDR3 is TGCAGCGTTGGTTCAGACAGGGGTGGTCAGCCCCAGCATTTT. The full variable domain, in which reference TRBV29-1 and TRBJ1-5 provide the parts outside the CDR3, is SAVISQKPSRDICQRGTSLTIQCQVDSQVTMMFWYRQQPGQSLTLIATANQGSEATYESGFVIDKFPISRPNLTFSTLTVSNMSPEDSSIYLCSVGSDRGGQPQHFGDGTRLSIL.

Here the CDR3 DNA reads TGTGCCAGCAGCTTAGGGGGCGCGGGACAGCCCAAGAACGAGCAGTACTTC. It specifies CASSLGGAGQPKNEQYF. This rearrangement joins TRBV7-2 to TRBJ2-7; a possible D gene is TRBD1 (7 bases). Germline CDR1 SGHTA, CDR2 FQGNSA. Trimming removed 1 base from V and 5 bases from J, with 21 bases in between. The CDR3 spans 17 residues.

The CDR3 spells CASSLVRTRVETQYF. DNA for the CDR3: TGTGCCAGCAGCTTAGTGCGGACTAGGGTGGAGACCCAGTACTTC. This chain links TRBV7-2 with TRBJ2-5, with 7 bases lining up with TRBD2. Germline CDR1 SGHTA, CDR2 FQGNSA. The CDR3 totals 15 residues. Unmatched junction bases numbered 7, after V lost 1 base and J lost 5 bases.

The J gene is TRBJ1-1, the V gene TRBV5-1; D possibly corresponds to TRBD1 (6 bases). This CDR3 is 16 amino acids long. Germline CDR1 reads SGHRS; CDR2 reads YFSETQ. The V end lost 0 bases, the J end lost 2 bases, and 14 bases lay between the germline ends. The CDR3 DNA follows: TGCGCCAGCAGCTTGGAACCGGGACAACCAAACACTGAAGCTTTCTTT. Residues: CASSLEPGQPNTEAFF.

The chain recombines TRBV6-1 with TRBJ2-3, with 8 bases that match TRBD2. The V and J ends lost 2 bases and 1 base, in that order; junction bases with no gene match: 8. CDR1 and CDR2 from the germline V gene are MNHNS and SASEGT. CDR3 length: 17 residues. In DNA form, the CDR3 reads TGTGCCAGCAGTGAATGGGATAGCGGGACGGGCACAGATACGCAGTATTTT. The encoded protein is CASSEWDSGTGTDTQYF.

V and J are TRBV27 and TRBJ1-6; unclear D gene. Deletions cut 4 bases from V and 13 bases from J, with 23 bases between. The CDR3 runs 16 residues. Germline CDR1 and CDR2: MNHEY and SMNVEV (reference sequence). CDR3 residues: CASSSPGRKPSSPLHF. As DNA, the CDR3 is TGTGCCAGCAGTTCCCCCGGGCGTAAACCGTCGAGCCCCCTCCACTTT.

V gene TRBV7-9 combines with J gene TRBJ2-3, with D hard to call. CDR3 length: 15 amino acids. Trimming left V 5 bases short and J 7 bases short, with 19 bases between. In germline, CDR1 is SEHNR, CDR2 FQNEAQ (reference sequence). The CDR3 bases are TGTGCCAGCAGCCCCCGCGGCAGCGTGGAGAATACGCAGTATTTT. It is translated as CASSPRGSVENTQYF.

The rearrangement joins TRBV6-5 to TRBJ1-2; TRBD1 aligns across 7 bases. V trimming: 5 bases; J trimming: 6 bases; junction bases outside the gene matches: 6. Germline loops: CDR1 MNHEY, CDR2 SVGAGI. This CDR3 has 13 residues. The CDR3 DNA is TGTGCCAGCAGTCGTAACAGGGGAGATGGCTACACCTTC. Protein sequence: CASSRNRGDGYTF.

The genes are TRBV7-2 and TRBJ2-2, with D unclear. Trimming took 1 base from V and 7 from J, leaving 13 bases between them. The CDR3 loop spans 15 amino acids. CDR1 SGHTA and CDR2 FQGNSA come from the germline V gene. CDR3 protein: CASSLGNRLGGELFF. CDR3 coding DNA: TGTGCCAGCAGCTTAGGGAACCGGTTGGGCGGGGAGCTGTTTTTT.

The rearrangement links TRBV11-3 to TRBJ2-1; D might be TRBD2 (6 bases). V lost 3 bases to trimming and J lost 6 bases, with 12 bases between them. This CDR3 is 14 amino acids long. CDR1 is SGHNT, CDR2 YENEEA, per germline. CDR3 coding DNA: TGTGCCAGCAGCTTTATAGCGGAGCTCAATGAGCAGTTCTTC. This encodes CASSFIAELNEQFF.

The rearrangement joins TRBV5-4 to TRBJ1-1; unclear D gene. From germline, CDR1 is SGHNT and CDR2 YYREEE (reference sequence). V was clipped by 4 bases and J by 6 bases, with 19 bases between them. This CDR3 has 15 amino acids. CDR3 in amino acids: CASSTRGRPGSEAFF. The CDR3, as DNA: TGTGCCAGCAGCACCCGAGGCAGACCCGGTTCTGAAGCTTTCTTT.

The V and J genes are TRBV4-1 and TRBJ1-1; D is unclear. The CDR3 spans 12 residues. Per the germline V gene, CDR1 is MGHRA and CDR2 is YSYEKL. V lost 4 bases to trimming and J lost 4 bases, with 7 bases between them. The CDR3 here is CASSLGFTEAFF. Written as DNA, the CDR3 is TGCGCCAGCAGCCTTGGCTTCACTGAAGCTTTCTTT.

The V gene is TRBV19, the J gene TRBJ2-2; D unclear. Trimming shortened V by 6 bases and J by 5 bases, and 7 bases separated the two germline ends. The CDR3 length is 12 residues. Germline-derived CDR1 and CDR2 are LNHDA and SQIVND (reference sequence). The DNA for the CDR3 is TGTGCCAGTAGGACAAATACCGGGGAGCTGTTTTTT. It specifies CASRTNTGELFF.

In DNA form, the CDR3 reads TGTGCCAGCGGCGATAACACCGGGGAGCTGTTTTTT. It codes for CASGDNTGELFF. The chain links TRBV28 to TRBJ2-2; D is undetermined. Trimming removed 8 bases from V and 2 bases from J, with 6 bases in between. CDR1 and CDR2 from the germline V gene are MDHEN and SYDVKM. The CDR3 consists of 12 residues. The entire variable domain, with the rest obtained from reference TRBV28 and TRBJ2-2, is as follows: DVKVTQSSRYLVKRTGEKVFLECVQDMDHENMFWYRQDPGLGLRLIYFSYDVKMKEKGDIPEGYSVSREKKERFSLILESASTNQTSMYLCASGDNTGELFFGEGSRLTVL.

The CDR3 DNA follows: TGTGCCAGCACCTTAAACAATCAGCCCCAGCATTTT. Encoded protein: CASTLNNQPQHF. J is TRBJ1-5 and V is TRBV2; D gene unclear. Germline V gene data show CDR1 as SNHLY and CDR2 as FYNNEI. V gave up 7 bases and J gave up 3 bases, with 7 bases separating them. The CDR3 loop spans 12 amino acids. The full variable domain, completed using reference TRBV2 and TRBJ1-5, is EPEVTQTPSHQVTQMGQEVILRCVPISNHLYFYWYRQILGQKVEFLVSFYNNEISEKSEIFDDQFSVERPDGSNFTLKIRSTKLEDSAMYFCASTLNNQPQHFGDGTRLSIL.

This clone was picked up one time. This chain joins TRBV5-6 and TRBJ2-1; D not certain. V was cut by 2 bases and J by 4 bases, with 1 base left in between. CDR3 length: 11 amino acids. CDR1 is SGHDT, CDR2 YYEEEE, per germline. The CDR3 bases are TGTGCCAGCAGCTTTTACAATGAGCAGTTCTTC. Translated, it gives CASSFYNEQFF.

The rearrangement joins TRBV14 to TRBJ1-5; D uncertain. The CDR3 is 12 residues long. CDR1 SGHDN and CDR2 FVKESK come from the germline V gene. V lost 6 bases, J lost 7 bases, and 10 bases lay in between. The CDR3 region is CASSKGIQPQHF. CDR3 DNA: TGTGCCAGCAGTAAAGGAATCCAGCCCCAGCATTTT. The variable domain in full, completed from reference TRBV14 and TRBJ1-5, reads EAGVTQFPSHSVIEKGQTVTLRCDPISGHDNLYWYRRVMGKEIKFLLHFVKESKQDESGMPNNRFLAERTGGTYSTLKVQPAELEDSGVYFCASSKGIQPQHFGDGTRLSIL.